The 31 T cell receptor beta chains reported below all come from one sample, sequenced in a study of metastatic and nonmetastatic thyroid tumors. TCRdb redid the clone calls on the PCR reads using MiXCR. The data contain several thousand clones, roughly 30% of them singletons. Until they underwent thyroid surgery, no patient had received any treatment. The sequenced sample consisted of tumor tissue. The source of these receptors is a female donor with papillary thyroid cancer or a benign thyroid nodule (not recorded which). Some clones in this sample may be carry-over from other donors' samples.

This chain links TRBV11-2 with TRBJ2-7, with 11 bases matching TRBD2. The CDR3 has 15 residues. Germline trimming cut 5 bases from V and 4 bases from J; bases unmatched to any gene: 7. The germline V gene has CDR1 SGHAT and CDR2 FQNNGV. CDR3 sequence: CASSNGRLAGYEQYF. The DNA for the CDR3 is TGTGCCAGCAGCAACGGGAGACTAGCGGGGTACGAGCAGTACTTC.

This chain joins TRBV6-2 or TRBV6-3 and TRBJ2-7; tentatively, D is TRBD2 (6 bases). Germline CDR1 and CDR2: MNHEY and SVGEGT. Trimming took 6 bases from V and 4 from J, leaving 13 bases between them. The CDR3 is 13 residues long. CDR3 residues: CASRGGPRYEQYF. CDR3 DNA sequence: TGTGCCAGCAGGGGGGGTCCTCGTTACGAGCAGTACTTC.

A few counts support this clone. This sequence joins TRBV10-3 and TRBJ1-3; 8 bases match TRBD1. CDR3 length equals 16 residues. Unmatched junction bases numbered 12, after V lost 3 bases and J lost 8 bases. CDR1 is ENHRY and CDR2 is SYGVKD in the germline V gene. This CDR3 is CAISDPRQGIEDTIYF. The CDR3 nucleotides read TGTGCCATCAGTGACCCGAGACAGGGGATAGAAGACACCATATATTTT.

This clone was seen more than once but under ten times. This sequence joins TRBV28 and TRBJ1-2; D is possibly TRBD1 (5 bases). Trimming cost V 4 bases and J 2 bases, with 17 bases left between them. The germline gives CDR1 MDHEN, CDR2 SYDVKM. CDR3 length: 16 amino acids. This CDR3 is CASSSPSEGTNYGYTF. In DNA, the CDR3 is TGTGCCAGCAGTTCTCCATCGGAGGGGACGAACTATGGCTACACCTTC.

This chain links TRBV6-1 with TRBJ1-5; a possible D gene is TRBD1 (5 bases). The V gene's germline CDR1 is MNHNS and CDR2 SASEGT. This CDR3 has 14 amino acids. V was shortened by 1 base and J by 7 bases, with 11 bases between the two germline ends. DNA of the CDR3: TGTGCCAGCAGTGAAGGCCAGGGAGGCCAGCCCCAGCATTTT. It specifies CASSEGQGGQPQHF.

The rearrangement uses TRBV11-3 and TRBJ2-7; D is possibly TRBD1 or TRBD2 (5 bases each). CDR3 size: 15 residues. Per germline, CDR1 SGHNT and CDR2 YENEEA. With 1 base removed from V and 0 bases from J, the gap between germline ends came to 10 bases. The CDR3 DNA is TGTGCCAGCAGCTTAGGGGCAGGGAGCTCCTACGAGCAGTACTTC. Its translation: CASSLGAGSSYEQYF.

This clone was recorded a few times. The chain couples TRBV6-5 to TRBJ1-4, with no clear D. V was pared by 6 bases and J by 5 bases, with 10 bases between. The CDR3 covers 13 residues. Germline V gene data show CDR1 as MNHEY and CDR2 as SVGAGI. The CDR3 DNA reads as TGTGCCAGCAGACTTCCGGAAAATGAAAAACTGTTTTTT. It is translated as CASRLPENEKLFF.

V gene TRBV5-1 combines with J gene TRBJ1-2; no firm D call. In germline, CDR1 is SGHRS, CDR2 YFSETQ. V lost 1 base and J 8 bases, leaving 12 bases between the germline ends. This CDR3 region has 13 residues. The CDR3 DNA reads TGCGCCAGCAGCTTGCAGATTACAGCGGGCTACACCTTC. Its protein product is CASSLQITAGYTF.

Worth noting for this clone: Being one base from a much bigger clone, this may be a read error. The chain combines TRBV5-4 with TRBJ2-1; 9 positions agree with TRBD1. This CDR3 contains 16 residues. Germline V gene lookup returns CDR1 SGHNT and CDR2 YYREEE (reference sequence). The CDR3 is CASGFRGQGKGNEQFF. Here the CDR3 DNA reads TGTGCCAGCGGCTTTAGGGGACAGGGAAAAGGGAATGAGCAGTTCTTC.

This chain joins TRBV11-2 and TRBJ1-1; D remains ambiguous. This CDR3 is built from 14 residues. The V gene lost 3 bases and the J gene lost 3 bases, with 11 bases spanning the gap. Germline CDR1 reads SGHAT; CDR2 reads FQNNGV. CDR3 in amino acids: CASSLQGLDTEAFF. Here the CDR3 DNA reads TGTGCCAGCAGCTTGCAAGGGCTAGACACTGAAGCTTTCTTT.

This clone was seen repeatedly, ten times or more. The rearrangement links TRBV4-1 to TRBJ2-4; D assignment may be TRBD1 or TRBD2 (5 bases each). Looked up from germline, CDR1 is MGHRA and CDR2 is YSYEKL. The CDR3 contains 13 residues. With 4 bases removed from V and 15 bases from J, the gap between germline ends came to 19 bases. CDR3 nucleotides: TGCGCCAGCAGCCGAATAGGGACGTCCTTTCGGTACTTC. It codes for CASSRIGTSFRYF.

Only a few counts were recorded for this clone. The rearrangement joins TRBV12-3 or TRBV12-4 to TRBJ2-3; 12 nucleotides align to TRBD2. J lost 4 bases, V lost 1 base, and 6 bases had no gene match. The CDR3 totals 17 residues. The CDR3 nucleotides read TGTGCCAGCAGTTTAGAAAGGGCTAGCGGGGGGGCAGATACGCAGTATTTT. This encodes CASSLERASGGADTQYF.

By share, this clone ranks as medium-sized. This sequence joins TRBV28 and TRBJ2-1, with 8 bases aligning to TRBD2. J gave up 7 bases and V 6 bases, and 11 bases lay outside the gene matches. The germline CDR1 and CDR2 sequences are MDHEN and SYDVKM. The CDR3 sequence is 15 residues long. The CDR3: CASRPLTGGGNEQFF. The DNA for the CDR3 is TGTGCCAGCAGGCCCCTGACGGGAGGGGGGAATGAGCAGTTCTTC. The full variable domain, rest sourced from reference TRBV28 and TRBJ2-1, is DVKVTQSSRYLVKRTGEKVFLECVQDMDHENMFWYRQDPGLGLRLIYFSYDVKMKEKGDIPEGYSVSREKKERFSLILESASTNQTSMYLCASRPLTGGGNEQFFGPGTRLTVL.

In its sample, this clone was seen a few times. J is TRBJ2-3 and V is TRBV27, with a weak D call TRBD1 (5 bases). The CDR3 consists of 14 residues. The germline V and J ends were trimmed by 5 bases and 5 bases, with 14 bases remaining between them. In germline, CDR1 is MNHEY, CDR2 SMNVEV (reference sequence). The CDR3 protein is CASSQRSGIDTQYF. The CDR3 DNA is TGTGCCAGCAGTCAGCGCTCAGGGATAGATACGCAGTATTTT.

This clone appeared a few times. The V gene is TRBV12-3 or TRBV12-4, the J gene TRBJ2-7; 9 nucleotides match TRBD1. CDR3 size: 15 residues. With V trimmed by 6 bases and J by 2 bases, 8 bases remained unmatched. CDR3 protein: CASSWGQGGAYEQYF. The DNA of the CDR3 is TGTGCCAGCAGCTGGGGACAGGGAGGGGCCTACGAGCAGTACTTC.

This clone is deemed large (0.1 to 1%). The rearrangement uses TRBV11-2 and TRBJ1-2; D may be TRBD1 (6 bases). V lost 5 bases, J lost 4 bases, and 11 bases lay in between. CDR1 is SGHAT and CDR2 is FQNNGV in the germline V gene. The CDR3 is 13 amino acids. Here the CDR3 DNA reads TGTGCCAGCAGCGCGGACAGCATCTATGGCTACACCTTC. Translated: CASSADSIYGYTF.

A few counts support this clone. The CDR3 bases are TGTGCCAGTAGTATGACTAGCGGGAGTCTGAGTGAGCAGTTCTTC. Translation: CASSMTSGSLSEQFF. The gene calls are TRBV19 and TRBJ2-1; TRBD2 agrees at 12 bases. Germline trimming cut 3 bases from V and 9 bases from J; bases unmatched to any gene: 6. Germline values: CDR1 LNHDA, CDR2 SQIVND (reference sequence). The CDR3 spans 15 residues.

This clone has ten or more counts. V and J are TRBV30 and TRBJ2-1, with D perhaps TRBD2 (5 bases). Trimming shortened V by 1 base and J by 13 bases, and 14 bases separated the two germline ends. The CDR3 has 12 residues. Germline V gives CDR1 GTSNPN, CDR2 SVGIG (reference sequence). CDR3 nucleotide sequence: TGTGCCTGGAGTGGGGAGCCCCGGAACCAGTTCTTC. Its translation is CAWSGEPRNQFF.

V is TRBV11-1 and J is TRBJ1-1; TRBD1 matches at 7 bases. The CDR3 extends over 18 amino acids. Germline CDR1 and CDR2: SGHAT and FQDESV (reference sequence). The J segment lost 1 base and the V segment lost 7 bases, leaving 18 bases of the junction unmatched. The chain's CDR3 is CASTRDWLTGTENTEAFF. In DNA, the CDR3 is TGTGCCAGCACCCGTGATTGGTTGACCGGGACAGAGAACACTGAAGCTTTCTTT.

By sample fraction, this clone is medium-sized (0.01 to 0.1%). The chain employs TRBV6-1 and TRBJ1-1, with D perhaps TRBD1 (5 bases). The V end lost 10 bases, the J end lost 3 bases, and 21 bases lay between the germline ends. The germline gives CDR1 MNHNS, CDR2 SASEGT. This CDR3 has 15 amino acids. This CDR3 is CATKMGGGTYTEAFF. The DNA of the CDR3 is TGTGCCACCAAAATGGGGGGTGGGACGTACACTGAAGCTTTCTTT.

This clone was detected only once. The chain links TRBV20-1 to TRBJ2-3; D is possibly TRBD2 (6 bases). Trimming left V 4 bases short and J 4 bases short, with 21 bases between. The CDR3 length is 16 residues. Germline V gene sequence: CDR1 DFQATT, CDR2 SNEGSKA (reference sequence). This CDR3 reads CSATLAGLQFPDTQYF. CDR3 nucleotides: TGCAGTGCTACTTTGGCGGGACTCCAATTTCCAGATACGCAGTATTTT.

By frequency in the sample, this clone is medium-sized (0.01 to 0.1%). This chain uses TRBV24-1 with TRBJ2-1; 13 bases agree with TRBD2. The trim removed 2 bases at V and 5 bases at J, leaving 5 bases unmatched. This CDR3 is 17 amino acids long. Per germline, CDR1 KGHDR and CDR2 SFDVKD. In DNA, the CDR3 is TGTGCCACCAGTGATTACGGACTAGCGGGAGCCCACAATGAGCAGTTCTTC. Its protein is CATSDYGLAGAHNEQFF.

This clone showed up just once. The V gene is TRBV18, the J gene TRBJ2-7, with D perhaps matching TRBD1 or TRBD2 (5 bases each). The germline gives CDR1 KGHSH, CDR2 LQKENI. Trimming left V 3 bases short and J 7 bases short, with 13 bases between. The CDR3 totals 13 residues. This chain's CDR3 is CASSPGRDGEQYF. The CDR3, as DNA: TGTGCCAGCTCACCGGGACGGGACGGGGAGCAGTACTTC.

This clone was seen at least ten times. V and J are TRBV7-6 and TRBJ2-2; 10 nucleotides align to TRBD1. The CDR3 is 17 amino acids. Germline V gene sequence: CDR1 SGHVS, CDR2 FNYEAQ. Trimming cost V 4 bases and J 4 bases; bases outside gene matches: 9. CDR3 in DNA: TGTGCCAGCAGCTCCAGACAGGGGGCGCGGAGCACCGGGGAGCTGTTTTTT. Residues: CASSSRQGARSTGELFF. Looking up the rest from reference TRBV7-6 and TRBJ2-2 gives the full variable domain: GAGVSQSPRYKVTKRGQDVALRCDPISGHVSLYWYRQALGQGPEFLTYFNYEAQQDKSGLPNDRFSAERPEGSISTLTIQRTEQRDSAMYRCASSSRQGARSTGELFFGEGSRLTVL.

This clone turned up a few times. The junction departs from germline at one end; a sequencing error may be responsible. The chain's CDR3 is CSSGPRTSGGTDTQYF. The CDR3 DNA sequence: TGTTCTAGTGGGCCCAGGACTAGTGGGGGCACAGATACGCAGTATTTT. V usage is TRBV12-5 and J usage is TRBJ2-3; 7 nucleotides line up with TRBD2. This CDR3 spans 16 amino acids. Germline CDR1 reads LGHNT; CDR2 reads FRNRAP.

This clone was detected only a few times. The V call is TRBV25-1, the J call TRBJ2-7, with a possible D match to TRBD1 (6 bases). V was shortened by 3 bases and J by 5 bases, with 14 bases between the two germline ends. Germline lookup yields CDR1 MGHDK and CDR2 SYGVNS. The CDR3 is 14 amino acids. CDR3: CASSDTAGDDEQYF. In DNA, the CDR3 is TGTGCCAGCAGTGATACGGCAGGGGACGACGAGCAGTACTTC.

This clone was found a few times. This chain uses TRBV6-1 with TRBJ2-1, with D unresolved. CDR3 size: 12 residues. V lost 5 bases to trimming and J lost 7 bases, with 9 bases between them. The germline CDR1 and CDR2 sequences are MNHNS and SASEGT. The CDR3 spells CASSLTQNEQFF. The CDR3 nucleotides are TGTGCCAGCAGTTTAACTCAGAATGAGCAGTTCTTC.

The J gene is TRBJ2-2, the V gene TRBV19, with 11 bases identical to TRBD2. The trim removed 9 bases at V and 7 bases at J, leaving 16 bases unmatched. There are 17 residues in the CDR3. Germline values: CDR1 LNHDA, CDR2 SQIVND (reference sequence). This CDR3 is CASVGLAALGVGGELFF. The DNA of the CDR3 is TGTGCCAGCGTGGGACTAGCGGCCCTTGGGGTGGGCGGGGAGCTGTTTTTT.

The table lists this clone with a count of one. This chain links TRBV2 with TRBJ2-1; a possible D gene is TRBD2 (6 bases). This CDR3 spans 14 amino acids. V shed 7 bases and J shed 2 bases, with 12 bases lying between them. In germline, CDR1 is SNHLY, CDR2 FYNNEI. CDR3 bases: TGTGCCAGCACCCTCGGGGGACCCTACAATGAGCAGTTCTTC. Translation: CASTLGGPYNEQFF.

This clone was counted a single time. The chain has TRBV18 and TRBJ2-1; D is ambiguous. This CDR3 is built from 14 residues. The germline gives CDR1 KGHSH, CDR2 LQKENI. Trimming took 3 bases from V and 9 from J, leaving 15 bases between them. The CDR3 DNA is TGTGCCAGCTCACCCAACGTAAAAGGTTCTGAGCAGTTCTTC. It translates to CASSPNVKGSEQFF.

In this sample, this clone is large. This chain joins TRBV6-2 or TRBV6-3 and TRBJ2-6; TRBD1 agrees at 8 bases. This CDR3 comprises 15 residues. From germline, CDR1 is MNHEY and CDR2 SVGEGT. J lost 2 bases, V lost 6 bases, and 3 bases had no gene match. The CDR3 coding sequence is TGTGCCAGCAGGCCGACAGGGGCTGGGGCCAACGTCCTGACTTTC. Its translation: CASRPTGAGANVLTF.